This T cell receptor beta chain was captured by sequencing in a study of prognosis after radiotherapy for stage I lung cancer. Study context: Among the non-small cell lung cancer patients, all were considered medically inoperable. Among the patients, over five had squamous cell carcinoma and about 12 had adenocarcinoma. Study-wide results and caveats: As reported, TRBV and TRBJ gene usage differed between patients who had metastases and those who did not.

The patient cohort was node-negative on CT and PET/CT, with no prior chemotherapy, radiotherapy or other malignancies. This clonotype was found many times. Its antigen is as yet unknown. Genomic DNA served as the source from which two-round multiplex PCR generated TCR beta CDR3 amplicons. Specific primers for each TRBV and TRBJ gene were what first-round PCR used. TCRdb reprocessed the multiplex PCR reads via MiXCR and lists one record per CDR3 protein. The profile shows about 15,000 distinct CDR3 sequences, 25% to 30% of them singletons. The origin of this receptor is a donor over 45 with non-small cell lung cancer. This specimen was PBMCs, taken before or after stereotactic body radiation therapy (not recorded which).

CDR3 nucleotides: TGTGCCAGCAGGTACAGGGGGGAAAGCAGGAACACTGAAGCTTTCTTT. It specifies CASRYRGESRNTEAFF. The chain has TRBV7-8 and TRBJ1-1; 8 bases are shared with TRBD1. Unmatched junction bases numbered 10, after V lost 6 bases and J lost 1 base. The CDR3 runs to 16 residues. Germline lookup yields CDR1 SGHVS and CDR2 FQNEAQ.